This record concerns one T cell receptor beta chain sequence. This sample was included in a study of blood T cell repertoires in COVID-19. The authors' processing: By means of reference gene primer amplification, nucleated cell counts were estimated. Method: immunoSEQ multiplex PCR; TCRdb's copy keeps in-frame clones and lacks some. D and trimming come from the DNA, and the V and J calls and clone size come from that table. Among some 150,000 clones, around 90% were seen once, and the ten largest hold 3.5% to 5%. Germline CDR1 MNHEY, CDR2 SVGEGT. Deletions cut 2 bases from V and 3 bases from J, with 10 bases between. The CDR3 extends over 15 amino acids.

The chain joins TRBV6-2 or TRBV6-3 to TRBJ1-4; D is uncertain. Specimen: peripheral blood. This TCR derives from a woman aged 60-75 years with active or convalescent COVID-19. The CDR3 here is CASSYVTTPNEKLFF. In DNA, the CDR3 is TGTGCCAGCAGTTACGTGACAACGCCTAATGAAAAACTGTTTTTT.